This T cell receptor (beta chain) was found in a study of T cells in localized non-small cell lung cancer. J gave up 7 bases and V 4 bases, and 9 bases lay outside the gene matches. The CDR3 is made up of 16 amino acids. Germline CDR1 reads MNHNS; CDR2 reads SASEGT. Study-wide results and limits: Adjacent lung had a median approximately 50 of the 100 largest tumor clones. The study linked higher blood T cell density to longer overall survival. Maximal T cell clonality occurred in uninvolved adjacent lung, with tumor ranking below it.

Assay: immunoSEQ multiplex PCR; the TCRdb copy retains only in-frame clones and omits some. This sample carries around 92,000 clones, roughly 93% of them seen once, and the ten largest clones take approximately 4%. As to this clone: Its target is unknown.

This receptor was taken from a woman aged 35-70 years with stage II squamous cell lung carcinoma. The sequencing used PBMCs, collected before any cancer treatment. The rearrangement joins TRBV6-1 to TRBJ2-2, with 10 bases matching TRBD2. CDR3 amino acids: CASSGASGRSFGELFF. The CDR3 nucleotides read TGTGCCAGCAGTGGAGCTAGCGGGAGAAGCTTCGGGGAGCTGTTTTTT.